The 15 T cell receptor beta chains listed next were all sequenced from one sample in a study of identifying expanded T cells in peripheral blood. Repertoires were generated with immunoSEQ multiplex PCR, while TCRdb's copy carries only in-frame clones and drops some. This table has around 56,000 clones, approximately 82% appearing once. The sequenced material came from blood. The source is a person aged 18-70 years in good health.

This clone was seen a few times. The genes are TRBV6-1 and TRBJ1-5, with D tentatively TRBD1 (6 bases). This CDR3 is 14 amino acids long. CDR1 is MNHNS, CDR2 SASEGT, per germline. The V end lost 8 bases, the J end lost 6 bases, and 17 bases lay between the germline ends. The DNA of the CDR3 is TGTGCCAGCGAGTCAGGGGCCGTGTCTCAGCCCCAGCATTTT. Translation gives CASESGAVSQPQHF.

For the CDR3, the DNA is TGTGCCAGCAGCCTGGGAAGGGGACAGGCTAATGAAAAACTGTTTTTT. Translated, it gives CASSLGRGQANEKLFF. The chain uses TRBV7-9 and TRBJ1-4; 8 positions agree with TRBD1. CDR1 and CDR2 from the germline V gene are SEHNR and FQNEAQ (reference sequence). The CDR3 totals 16 residues. V shed 5 bases and J 3 bases; nucleotides not matched to a gene: 8. Full variable domain (rest looked up from reference TRBV7-9 and TRBJ1-4): DTGVSQNPRHKITKRGQNVTFRCDPISEHNRLYWYRQTLGQGPEFLTYFQNEAQLEKSRLLSDRFSAERPKGSFSTLEIQRTEQGDSAMYLCASSLGRGQANEKLFFGSGTQLSVL.

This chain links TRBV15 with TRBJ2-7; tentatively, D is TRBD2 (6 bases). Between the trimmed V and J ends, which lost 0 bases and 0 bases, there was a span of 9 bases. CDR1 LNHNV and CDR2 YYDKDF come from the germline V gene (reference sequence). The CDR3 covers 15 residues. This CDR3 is CATSRERDSSYEQYF. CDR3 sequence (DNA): TGTGCCACCAGCAGAGAGCGGGACTCCTCCTACGAGCAGTACTTC.

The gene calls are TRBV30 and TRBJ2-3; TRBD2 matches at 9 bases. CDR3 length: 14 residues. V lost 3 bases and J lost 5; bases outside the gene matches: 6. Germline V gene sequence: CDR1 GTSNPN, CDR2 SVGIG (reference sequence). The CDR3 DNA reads TGTGCCTGGAGGTTAGCGGGAGATATAGATACGCAGTATTTT. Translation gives CAWRLAGDIDTQYF.

This CDR3 is CASSQEWGGPRWYEQYV. The DNA of the CDR3 is TGCGCCAGCAGCCAAGAGTGGGGGGGCCCGCGTTGGTACGAGCAGTACGTC. The chain employs TRBV4-1 and TRBJ2-7, with D tentatively TRBD2 (7 bases). CDR1 is MGHRA, CDR2 YSYEKL, per germline. CDR3 length: 17 amino acids. Trimming stripped 0 bases from V and 4 bases from J, with 19 bases between.

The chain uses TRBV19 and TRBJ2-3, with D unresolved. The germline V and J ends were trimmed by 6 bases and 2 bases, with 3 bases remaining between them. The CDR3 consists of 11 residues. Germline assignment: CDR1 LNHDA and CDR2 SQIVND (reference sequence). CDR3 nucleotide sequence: TGTGCCAGTAGAACCACAGATACGCAGTATTTT. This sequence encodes CASRTTDTQYF. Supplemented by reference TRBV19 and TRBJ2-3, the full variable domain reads DGGITQSPKYLFRKEGQNVTLSCEQNLNHDAMYWYRQDPGQGLRLIYYSQIVNDFQKGDIAEGYSVSREKKESFPLTVTSAQKNPTAFYLCASRTTDTQYFGPGTRLTVL.

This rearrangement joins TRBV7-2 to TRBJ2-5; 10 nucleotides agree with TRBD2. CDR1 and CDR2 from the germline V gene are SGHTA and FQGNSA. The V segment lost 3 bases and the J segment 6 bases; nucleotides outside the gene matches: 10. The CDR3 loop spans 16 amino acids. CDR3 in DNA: TGTGCCAGCAGCTTCCGGGGTAGCGGGGGGTTAAAGACCCAGTACTTC. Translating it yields CASSFRGSGGLKTQYF.

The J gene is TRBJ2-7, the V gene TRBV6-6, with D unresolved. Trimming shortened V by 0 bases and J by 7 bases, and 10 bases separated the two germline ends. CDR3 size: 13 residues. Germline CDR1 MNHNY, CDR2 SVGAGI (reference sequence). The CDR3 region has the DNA TGTGCCAGCAGTTACTCGTCGGCCACGGAGCAGTACTTC. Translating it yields CASSYSSATEQYF.

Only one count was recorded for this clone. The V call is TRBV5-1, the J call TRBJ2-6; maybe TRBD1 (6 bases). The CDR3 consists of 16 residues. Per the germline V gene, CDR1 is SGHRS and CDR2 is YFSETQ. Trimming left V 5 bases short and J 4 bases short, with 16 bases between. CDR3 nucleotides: TGCGCCAGCAGGTTACAGGGATCGTGGGGGGCCAACGTCCTGACTTTC. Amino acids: CASRLQGSWGANVLTF.

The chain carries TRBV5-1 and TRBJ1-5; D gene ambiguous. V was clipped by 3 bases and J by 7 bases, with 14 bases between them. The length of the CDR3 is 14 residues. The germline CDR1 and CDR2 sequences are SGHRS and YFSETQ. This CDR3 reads CASSSYPGIQPQHF. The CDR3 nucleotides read TGCGCCAGCAGCTCCTATCCGGGGATCCAGCCCCAGCATTTT.

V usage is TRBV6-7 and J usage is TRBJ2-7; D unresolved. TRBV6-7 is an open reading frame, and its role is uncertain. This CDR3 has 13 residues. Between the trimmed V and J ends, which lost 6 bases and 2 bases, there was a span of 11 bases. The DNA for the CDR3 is TGTGCCAGCAGCAATGACGAGACCTACGAGCAGTACGTC. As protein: CASSNDETYEQYV.

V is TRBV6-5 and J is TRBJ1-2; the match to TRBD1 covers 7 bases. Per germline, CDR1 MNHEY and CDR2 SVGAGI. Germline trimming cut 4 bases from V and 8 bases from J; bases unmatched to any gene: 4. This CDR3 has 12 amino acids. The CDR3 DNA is TGTGCCAGCAGTTTTAAACAGGGGGGCTACACCTTC. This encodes CASSFKQGGYTF.

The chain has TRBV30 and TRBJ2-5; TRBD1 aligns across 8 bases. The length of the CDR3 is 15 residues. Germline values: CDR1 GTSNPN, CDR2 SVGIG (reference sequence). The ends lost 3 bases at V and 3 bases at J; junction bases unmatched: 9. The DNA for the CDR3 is TGTGCCTGGAGCGGCGGGGCAGGGGGCGAAGAGACCCAGTACTTC. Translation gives CAWSGGAGGEETQYF.

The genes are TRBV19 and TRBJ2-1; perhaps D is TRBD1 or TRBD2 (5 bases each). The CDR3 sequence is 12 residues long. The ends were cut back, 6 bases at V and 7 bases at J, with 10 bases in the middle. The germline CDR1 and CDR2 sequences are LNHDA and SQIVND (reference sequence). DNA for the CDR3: TGTGCCAGTAGAAATTGGGGGAATGAGCAGTTCTTC. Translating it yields CASRNWGNEQFF.

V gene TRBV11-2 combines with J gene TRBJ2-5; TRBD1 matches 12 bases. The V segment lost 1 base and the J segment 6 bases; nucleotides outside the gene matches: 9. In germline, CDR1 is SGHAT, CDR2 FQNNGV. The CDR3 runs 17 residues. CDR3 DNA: TGTGCCAGCAGCTTAGGTGTGGGACAGGGGGCTGAAAAGACCCAGTACTTC. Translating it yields CASSLGVGQGAEKTQYF.